This TCR beta chain was identified in a study of OX40 agonist ivuxolimab in advanced cancers. About the investigation overall: The costimulatory receptor OX40 (CD134) was targeted by ivuxolimab, a fully human IgG2 agonistic monoclonal antibody. Intravenous ivuxolimab was administered to patients every 2 weeks at six dose levels: 0.01, 0.1, 0.3, 1.5, 3 and 10 mg/kg. Of the roughly 52 dose-escalation patients, hepatocellular carcinoma was present in 19, melanoma in roughly 15, renal cell carcinoma in 9 and head and neck cancer in 9. In the dose-escalation cohort, approximately 82% of patients were male, and the mean age was roughly 60 years with a range of roughly 23 to 90. Patients were allowed to have had prior anti-PD-1, anti-PD-L1 or anti-CTLA-4 therapy, and approximately 40% of the dose-escalation patients had been treated with checkpoint inhibitors. Partial responses occurred in three dose-escalation patients: two with cutaneous melanoma and one with hepatocellular carcinoma. The point of sequencing TCRbeta in the periphery was to test whether ivuxolimab changed TCR sequence diversity and drove clonal T-cell expansion. The paper covers the monotherapy dose-escalation part of the phase I ivuxolimab trial, which included N of about 50 patients.

Genomic DNA was isolated from the sorted cells so that the TCRbeta CDR3 region could be sequenced. The immunoSEQ Assay was used for sequencing of TCRbeta CDR3 regions. Here the immuneACCESS table is served through TCRdb, limited to in-frame sequences with V and J called. Missing clones are a known gap in these copies; in checked studies unresolved V genes cover under half, and the rest lacks a known reason. Within this sample are about 72,000 clones, with over 80% of them counted one time only. The ten most abundant clones make up under 7.5% of the sample. For this clone: It lacks a known antigen. No much larger clone is present one base from it, and per-base qualities are unavailable.

Results and caveats for the whole study, not just this receptor: Antigen specificity was not determined for the clonally expanded peripheral T cells. Low levels of normalized T-cell clonal expansion were also seen in some patients who did not respond. At doses of 0.1 to 3.0 mg/kg, clonal expansion of both CD4+ and CD8+ blood T cells was observed from baseline to week 6. In partial responders in the 0.1-3.0 mg/kg groups, normalized peripheral clonal expansion was found to be among the lowest, especially among CD8+ T cells. After ivuxolimab, CD8+ T cells had more expanded clones than CD4+ T cells on average.

Patients with a history of autoimmune disease or receiving systemic immunosuppression were excluded from the trial. In every dose cohort, peripheral blood was drawn for TCR sequencing at baseline, cycle 4 day 1, and cycle 7 day 1. Samples were obtained from an open-label, multicenter, first-in-human phase I dose-escalation trial of ivuxolimab. Adults with locally advanced or metastatic melanoma, renal cell, hepatocellular, or head and neck squamous cell carcinoma were enrolled in the trial. Before TCR sequencing, CD4+ T cells and CD8+ T cells from peripheral blood were sorted into separate populations. The sample here was CD4+ or CD8+ T cells sorted from blood, taken in a trial of the OX40 agonist ivuxolimab. The receptor's source is an adult with an advanced solid tumor such as melanoma, head and neck, liver or kidney cancer.

The sequenced DNA: TGTGCCAGCAGCCCCCCGCGTGGGGCCAACGTCCTGACTTTC. This yields the protein CASSPPRGANVLTF. The sequence links TRBV9 to TRBJ2-6, with an unclear D gene assignment. The germline V gene encodes CDR1 SGDLS and CDR2 YYNGEE. Trimming takes 4 bases from V and 3 bases from J, and the germline ends sit 8 bases apart. There are 14 amino acids in the CDR3, from cysteine to phenylalanine inclusive. The read is trimmed to its CDR3 DNA, 42 bases read in frame from base 1. This CDR3, with the reference TRBV9 and TRBJ2-6 proteins standing in past its ends, gives the full variable domain DSGVTQTPKHLITATGQRVTLRCSPRSGDLSVYWYQQSLDQGLQFLIQYYNGEERAKGNILERFSAQQFPDLHSELNLSSLELGDSALYFCASSPPRGANVLTFGAGSRLTVL.